This T cell receptor beta chain was identified in a study of a mutant IDH1 vaccine in newly diagnosed glioma. Study in general: In some groups vaccination began 4-6 weeks post-radiotherapy; others received it with temozolomide. It was radiotherapy, temozolomide, or both that patients received previously, with most receiving both.

As for time point: week 11, during vaccination. Alongside topical imiquimod, each dose of vaccine comprised 300 ug of mutant IDH1 20-mer peptide. This table comes from immunoSEQ multiplex PCR, and its TCRdb copy is limited to in-frame clones, with some not included. Here the sample spans approximately 36,000 clones, about four fifths being singletons. The CDR3 totals 12 residues. After removal of 7 bases from V and 6 bases from J, the junction contained 6 bases not matched to a gene. Germline CDR1 is SNHLY and CDR2 is FYNNEI. About this clone: Its antigen is not known.

Specimen: peripheral blood mononuclear cells (PBMCs), collected from a glioma patient whose treatment included an IDH1 peptide vaccine. The chain has TRBV2 and TRBJ2-7; 7 bases line up with TRBD2. The sequence was collected from a woman aged 25 to 39 with glioma. Some clones in this sample may be carry-over from other donors' samples. In nucleotides, the CDR3 is TGTGCCAGCAATCGGCGGGGGTTCGAGCAGTACTTC. Translation: CASNRRGFEQYF.